This T cell receptor (beta chain) comes out of a study of T-cell memory formation after mild COVID-19. Study-wide findings and caveats: Shrinking CD4+ clones resided mostly in CM and EM, and CD8+ ones in EMRA. The appearance of some responding clones in pre-infection memory suggested that cross-reactive memory joined.

It was 5'RACE with constant-segment primers that produced the TCR alpha and TCR beta cDNA libraries, which carried sample barcodes and UMIs. TCRdb re-analysed the 5' RACE reads in MiXCR, keeping a single row per CDR3 protein. The sample holds about 270,000 distinct CDR3 sequences, roughly 15% seen once. Germline assignment: CDR1 MGHDK and CDR2 SYGVNS. The CDR3 covers 10 residues. A few counts support this clonotype. What it binds is not known. The TCR originated in a young man who had mild COVID-19 (a few samples of this study predate the infection). Cell type and time point are not known. The chain couples TRBV25-1 to TRBJ1-1; TRBD1 matches 7 bases. Sequences were obtained from PBMCs or a T cell subset sorted from them (not recorded which). CDR3 in amino acids: CASTGTEAFF. CDR3 bases: TGTGCTTCGACAGGGACTGAAGCTTTCTTT.